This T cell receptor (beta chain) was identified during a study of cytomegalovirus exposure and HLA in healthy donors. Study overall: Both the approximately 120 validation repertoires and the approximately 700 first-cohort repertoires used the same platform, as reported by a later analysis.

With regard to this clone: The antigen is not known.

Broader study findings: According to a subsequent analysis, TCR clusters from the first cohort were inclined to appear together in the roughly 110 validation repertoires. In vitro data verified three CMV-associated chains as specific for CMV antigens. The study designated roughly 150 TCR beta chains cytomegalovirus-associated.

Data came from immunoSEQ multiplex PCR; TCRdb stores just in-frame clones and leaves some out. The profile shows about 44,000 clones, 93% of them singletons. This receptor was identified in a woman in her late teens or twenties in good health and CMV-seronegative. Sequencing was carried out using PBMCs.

CDR3 protein: CASSLGRRREGLYNEQFF. CDR3 in DNA: TGCGCCAGCAGCTTGGGGAGGCGGCGGGAGGGCCTCTACAATGAGCAGTTCTTC. The rearrangement links TRBV5-1 to TRBJ2-1; 9 nucleotides match TRBD2. The trim removed 0 bases at V and 3 bases at J, leaving 10 bases unmatched. Germline V lookup: CDR1 SGHRS, CDR2 YFSETQ. CDR3 length: 18 amino acids. Drawing the rest from reference TRBV5-1 and TRBJ2-1, the complete variable domain is KAGVTQTPRYLIKTRGQQVTLSCSPISGHRSVSWYQQTPGQGLQFLFEYFSETQRNKGNFPGRFSGRQFSNSRSEMNVSTLELGDSALYLCASSLGRRREGLYNEQFFGPGTRLTVL.